This T cell receptor beta chain came from a study of blood T cell repertoires in COVID-19. Study information: There were acute and convalescent COVID-19 samples, and they came from the United States, Italy and Spain. PBMCs, B-cell-depleted T cells, or T cells provided the cDNA or gDNA that made up the material.

Original handling: It was from reference gene primer amplification that nucleated cell counts were estimated. Some clones are missing from TCRdb's copy, which holds only in-frame ones; the method was immunoSEQ multiplex PCR. For V, J and clone size, that table is used; D and trimming come from the DNA. The sample holds approximately 310,000 clones; about 89% are singletons and the top ten take 4% to 6%. All enrollees were about 18 to 100 years old and from around 25 US areas. This CDR3 is built from 14 residues. In germline, CDR1 is SGHVS, CDR2 FQNEAQ. V gave up 3 bases and J gave up 10 bases; unmatched junction bases: 7.

The chain is built from TRBV7-8 and TRBJ1-4, with 8 nucleotides matching TRBD1. The sample comprised PBMCs or T cells enriched from blood (not recorded which). The receptor comes from a man in his 60s who had recovered from COVID-19. The CDR3 DNA is TGTGCCAGCAGCTTGGACAGGGAGGAAGGAAAACTGTTTTTT. Translated, it gives CASSLDREEGKLFF.